One sample yielded the 27 T cell receptor beta chains listed below, sequenced in a study of human thymus T cells. Repertoires were generated with immunoSEQ multiplex PCR, while TCRdb's copy carries only in-frame clones and drops some. The table has tens of thousands of clones, 94% seen once; the top ten hold more than 0.1%. Sequencing input: blood. These receptors all come from a boy less than two years old with a congenital heart defect but otherwise immunologically healthy.

The V call is TRBV6-5, the J call TRBJ1-2; 7 bases align to TRBD1. From germline, CDR1 is MNHEY and CDR2 SVGAGI. The CDR3 runs 15 residues. The trim removed 0 bases at V and 7 bases at J, leaving 8 bases unmatched. CDR3 residues: CASSYSLRQGGGYTF. Here the CDR3 DNA reads TGTGCCAGCAGTTACTCACTACGACAGGGTGGTGGCTACACCTTC.

This chain connects TRBV20-1 to TRBJ2-3, with 7 nucleotides matching TRBD2. The CDR3 spans 11 residues. The V gene end was trimmed by 0 bases and the J gene end by 10 bases; junction bases not matched to a gene: 1. Germline assignment: CDR1 DFQATT and CDR2 SNEGSKA (reference sequence). CDR3 region: CSARDRGAQYF. In DNA, the CDR3 is TGCAGTGCTAGAGATCGGGGGGCGCAGTATTTT.

The gene calls are TRBV27 and TRBJ1-1, with no clear D. The CDR3 is 13 amino acids. V was shortened by 0 bases and J by 3 bases, with 5 bases between the two germline ends. Germline V gene data show CDR1 as MNHEY and CDR2 as SMNVEV (reference sequence). The DNA of the CDR3 is TGTGCCAGCAGTTTATCAGGGTACACTGAAGCTTTCTTT. Its translation: CASSLSGYTEAFF.

The chain employs TRBV10-3 and TRBJ2-6, with D hard to call. Germline assignment: CDR1 ENHRY and CDR2 SYGVKD. This CDR3 has 12 amino acids. The ends were cut back, 6 bases at V and 0 bases at J, with 0 bases in the middle. In DNA form, the CDR3 reads TGTGCCATCAGCTCTGGGGCCAACGTCCTGACTTTC. Its translation is CAISSGANVLTF.

This chain uses TRBV14 with TRBJ1-6, with a tentative D call TRBD1 (5 bases). Per the germline V gene, CDR1 is SGHDN and CDR2 is FVKESK. V was clipped by 10 bases and J by 9 bases, with 19 bases between them. The CDR3 contains 14 residues. In nucleotides, the CDR3 is TGTGCCACCCTTTGGAGCAGGGTTATTTCACCCCTCCACTTT. Residues: CATLWSRVISPLHF.

The V gene is TRBV10-3, the J gene TRBJ2-3; TRBD2 matches at 8 bases. The CDR3 contains 11 residues. V lost 11 bases, J lost 5 bases, and 3 bases stayed unmatched. Germline V CDR1 and CDR2: ENHRY, SYGVKD. CDR3 coding DNA: TGTGCCTCCGGGGGGGGAGATACGCAGTATTTT. It specifies CASGGGDTQYF.

The chain has TRBV20-1 and TRBJ2-1; D is tentatively TRBD1 or TRBD2 (5 bases each). This CDR3 has 11 residues. Germline CDR1 reads DFQATT; CDR2 reads SNEGSKA (reference sequence). Trimming stripped 5 bases from V and 14 bases from J, with 16 bases between. In nucleotides, the CDR3 is TGCAGTGCTGGGGACCCCTTATGGGAGTTCTTC. Its translation: CSAGDPLWEFF.

This chain joins TRBV30 and TRBJ1-3; D not resolved. Germline lookup yields CDR1 GTSNPN and CDR2 SVGIG (reference sequence). Trimming removed 3 bases at V and 1 base at J, with 4 bases between. The CDR3 is 12 amino acids. CDR3 amino acids: CAWRESGNTIYF. In nucleotides, the CDR3 is TGTGCCTGGAGGGAGTCTGGAAACACCATATATTTT.

The chain uses TRBV11-1 and TRBJ1-2; D is perhaps TRBD1 (6 bases). The CDR3 covers 11 residues. The germline CDR1 and CDR2 sequences are SGHAT and FQDESV (reference sequence). Trimming left V 6 bases short and J 9 bases short, with 11 bases between. This chain's CDR3 is CASSFQGSYTF. CDR3 DNA: TGTGCCAGCAGTTTTCAGGGGAGCTACACCTTC. Drawing the rest from reference TRBV11-1 and TRBJ1-2, the complete variable domain is EAEVAQSPRYKITEKSQAVAFWCDPISGHATLYWYRQILGQGPELLVQFQDESVVDDSQLPKDRFSAERLKGVDSTLKIQPAELGDSAMYLCASSFQGSYTFGSGTRLTVV.

This clone was detected once. The rearrangement joins TRBV5-1 to TRBJ2-2; possibly TRBD2 for D (6 bases). V was clipped by 2 bases and J by 6 bases, with 8 bases between them. The CDR3 has 13 residues. Germline CDR1 and CDR2: SGHRS and YFSETQ. The CDR3 region has the DNA TGCGCCAGCAGCTTCCGCGGGGCCGGGGAGCTGTTTTTT. Its protein product is CASSFRGAGELFF.

The CDR3 loop reads CASSYSPVPNQPQHF. The CDR3 bases are TGTGCCAGCAGTTACTCGCCAGTTCCTAATCAGCCCCAGCATTTT. V usage is TRBV6-5 and J usage is TRBJ1-5; D gene uncertain. The V end was cut by 0 bases, the J end by 4 bases, with 10 bases between. The CDR3 spans 15 residues. Germline lookup yields CDR1 MNHEY and CDR2 SVGAGI.

In regard to this clone: Additional DNA sequences in this sample encode the identical CDR3. The gene calls are TRBV13 and TRBJ2-5; D is ambiguous. The CDR3 sequence is 11 residues long. Germline values: CDR1 PRHDT, CDR2 FYEKMQ (reference sequence). V was pared by 3 bases and J by 1 base, with 0 bases between. In DNA, the CDR3 is TGTGCCAGCAGCTTCCAAGAGACCCAGTACTTC. Translation gives CASSFQETQYF.

This clone was picked up one time. The chain has TRBV6-5 and TRBJ2-5; no clear D. The CDR3 covers 13 residues. Germline CDR1 reads MNHEY; CDR2 reads SVGAGI. V shed 0 bases and J shed 0 bases, with 2 bases lying between them. CDR3 coding DNA: TGTGCCAGCAGTTACTCACACCAAGAGACCCAGTACTTC. Protein: CASSYSHQETQYF.

The CDR3 is CASSLARSGADKNIQYF. CDR3 in DNA: TGTGCCAGCAGCTTGGCCCGGAGCGGGGCCGACAAAAACATTCAGTACTTC. The chain combines TRBV5-5 with TRBJ2-4; 7 positions match TRBD2. Germline assignment: CDR1 SGHKS and CDR2 YYEKEE (reference sequence). The V and J ends lost 0 bases and 3 bases, in that order; junction bases with no gene match: 9. CDR3 size: 17 residues.

The gene calls are TRBV5-1 and TRBJ2-3; D remains ambiguous. CDR1 is SGHRS and CDR2 is YFSETQ in the germline V gene. The CDR3 has 13 amino acids. Trimming shortened V by 0 bases and J by 3 bases, and 5 bases separated the two germline ends. The CDR3 sequence is CASSLGATDTQYF. CDR3 DNA sequence: TGCGCCAGCAGCTTGGGGGCAACAGATACGCAGTATTTT.

In its sample, this clone was seen once. The chain links TRBV6-5 to TRBJ2-3; no clear D. Trimming stripped 0 bases from V and 2 bases from J, with 6 bases between. The CDR3 length is 14 residues. Germline V gene data show CDR1 as MNHEY and CDR2 as SVGAGI. Here the CDR3 reads CASSYSTNTDTQYF. CDR3 sequence (DNA): TGTGCCAGCAGTTACTCGACAAACACAGATACGCAGTATTTT.

The V gene is TRBV28, the J gene TRBJ1-5; 8 bases are shared with TRBD1. Trimming cost V 2 bases and J 7 bases; bases outside gene matches: 7. The length of the CDR3 is 15 residues. Germline lookup yields CDR1 MDHEN and CDR2 SYDVKM. CDR3 region: CASSLPGQEWQPQHF. In DNA, the CDR3 is TGTGCCAGCAGTTTACCGGGACAGGAATGGCAGCCCCAGCATTTT.

The chain links TRBV28 to TRBJ2-3; TRBD2 is a possible D gene (6 bases). Trimming took off 5 bases at V and 1 base at J, with 7 bases between the two ends. Per germline, CDR1 MDHEN and CDR2 SYDVKM. The CDR3 runs 13 residues. The CDR3 nucleotides are TGTGCCAGCAGTCCGGGGGGCACAGATACGCAGTATTTT. Translation gives CASSPGGTDTQYF.

In this sample, this clone turned up once. Here the CDR3 reads CASSQGVPPTYNEQFF. In nucleotides, the CDR3 is TGCGCCAGCAGCCAAGGAGTACCTCCAACCTACAATGAGCAGTTCTTC. The chain has TRBV4-1 and TRBJ2-1; D is uncertain. The CDR3 loop spans 16 amino acids. CDR1 is MGHRA and CDR2 is YSYEKL in the germline V gene. The V gene lost 1 base and the J gene lost 2 bases, with 12 bases spanning the gap.

Here the CDR3 DNA reads TGTGCTAGTGGTTTGGGGAACTATGGCTACACCTTC. It is translated as CASGLGNYGYTF. The rearrangement joins TRBV12-5 to TRBJ1-2; D uncertain. The CDR3 is 12 amino acids. Trimming removed 1 base from V and 2 bases from J, with 2 bases in between. The V gene's germline CDR1 is LGHNT and CDR2 FRNRAP.

This chain connects TRBV11-3 to TRBJ1-2; D is possibly TRBD1 (5 bases). From germline, CDR1 is SGHNT and CDR2 YENEEA. V dropped 1 base and J dropped 0 bases, with 9 bases sitting between them. The CDR3 is 15 residues long. This chain's CDR3 is CASSLGGSANYGYTF. In DNA form, the CDR3 reads TGTGCCAGCAGCTTAGGGGGGTCAGCTAACTATGGCTACACCTTC.

This clone was observed a handful of times. This chain connects TRBV5-4 to TRBJ1-2; D gene uncertain. This CDR3 has 13 amino acids. V was clipped by 0 bases and J by 2 bases, with 5 bases between them. The germline V gene has CDR1 SGHNT and CDR2 YYREEE (reference sequence). The CDR3 sequence: CASSLGANYGYTF. In nucleotides, the CDR3 is TGTGCCAGCAGCTTGGGGGCCAACTATGGCTACACCTTC.

The rearrangement uses TRBV5-4 and TRBJ1-1, with 9 bases matching TRBD1. Germline-derived CDR1 and CDR2 are SGHNT and YYREEE (reference sequence). The CDR3 sequence is 12 residues long. The V segment lost 4 bases and the J segment 12 bases; nucleotides outside the gene matches: 7. CDR3 region: CASSRDRVITFF. The DNA of the CDR3 is TGTGCCAGCAGCCGGGACAGGGTAATTACTTTCTTT.

CDR3 DNA sequence: TGCGCCAGCAGCCAAGGGCAGGGGGCTGGTCAGCCCCAGCATTTT. It translates to CASSQGQGAGQPQHF. The chain combines TRBV4-3 with TRBJ1-5; 8 bases are shared with TRBD1. The V segment lost 1 base and the J segment 6 bases; nucleotides outside the gene matches: 5. CDR3 length: 15 amino acids. Germline assignment: CDR1 LGHNA and CDR2 YSLEER.

The rearrangement uses TRBV2 and TRBJ2-1, with 8 nucleotides matching TRBD1. The CDR3 has 15 residues. After removal of 9 bases from V and 7 bases from J, the junction contained 14 bases not matched to a gene. Germline loops: CDR1 SNHLY, CDR2 FYNNEI. The CDR3 protein is CASVIGQGARNEQFF. CDR3 nucleotide sequence: TGTGCCAGTGTAATTGGGCAGGGGGCGCGTAATGAGCAGTTCTTC.

This chain connects TRBV28 to TRBJ1-2; D unresolved. V lost 2 bases and J lost 0, with 4 bases in between. The germline gives CDR1 MDHEN, CDR2 SYDVKM. The CDR3 covers 13 residues. Written as DNA, the CDR3 is TGTGCCAGCAGTTTAGACACTAACTATGGCTACACCTTC. Protein sequence: CASSLDTNYGYTF.

The chain uses TRBV11-2 and TRBJ2-7, with 9 bases fitting TRBD2. CDR3 length equals 19 residues. V trimming: 5 bases; J trimming: 2 bases; junction bases outside the gene matches: 19. Germline V gives CDR1 SGHAT, CDR2 FQNNGV. The CDR3 region is CASSVSGGGSGGRTYEQYF. DNA of the CDR3: TGTGCCAGCAGCGTTAGTGGTGGGGGTAGCGGGGGACGAACCTACGAGCAGTACTTC.